The next 24 T cell receptor beta chains were all read from a single sample in a study of T cell responses to AZD1222 COVID-19 vaccine. Repertoires were generated with immunoSEQ multiplex PCR, while TCRdb's copy carries only in-frame clones and drops some. The repertoire consists of 80,000 to 95,000 clones, with around 73% occurring once and the leading ten covering roughly 21%. Material: peripheral blood, obtained on day 0 of AZD1222 vaccination. All receptors derive from an adult in good health.

This chain connects TRBV3-1 (or the pseudogene TRBV3-2) to TRBJ1-3; D remains unclear. The germline V gene has CDR1 LGHDT and CDR2 YNNKEL (reference sequence). The germline V and J ends were trimmed by 0 bases and 0 bases, with 9 bases remaining between them. The CDR3 runs to 16 residues. CDR3 region: CASSQEGGISGNTIYF. Here the CDR3 DNA reads TGTGCCAGCAGCCAAGAAGGCGGGATCTCTGGAAACACCATATATTTT.

V gene TRBV5-4 combines with J gene TRBJ1-6; 9 positions match TRBD1. The trim removed 4 bases at V and 6 bases at J, leaving 5 bases unmatched. The CDR3 is 15 amino acids. From germline, CDR1 is SGHNT and CDR2 YYREEE (reference sequence). In DNA form, the CDR3 reads TGTGCCAGCAGCCCGACAGGGGGAAGTAATTCACCCCTCCACTTT. Translating gives CASSPTGGSNSPLHF.

The J gene is TRBJ2-1, the V gene TRBV5-6, with 7 nucleotides matching TRBD2. Per the germline V gene, CDR1 is SGHDT and CDR2 is YYEEEE. V gave up 5 bases and J gave up 7 bases; unmatched junction bases: 15. There are 16 residues in the CDR3. The CDR3 nucleotides are TGTGCCAGCAGATCCTGGGGGAGCGGGATAGAAAATGAGCAGTTCTTC. This translates into CASRSWGSGIENEQFF. Variable domain in full (rest from reference TRBV5-6 and TRBJ2-1): DAGVTQSPTHLIKTRGQQVTLRCSPKSGHDTVSWYQQALGQGPQFIFQYYEEEERQRGNFPDRFSGHQFPNYSSELNVNALLLGDSALYLCASRSWGSGIENEQFFGPGTRLTVL.

This clone was picked up one time. The CDR3 region is CASSYQLLNEQFF. The CDR3 bases are TGTGCCAGCAGTTACCAACTCCTTAATGAGCAGTTCTTC. The rearrangement links TRBV6-2 or TRBV6-3 to TRBJ2-1; no clear D gene. Trimming stripped 2 bases from V and 7 bases from J, with 9 bases between. The CDR3 is made up of 13 amino acids. Germline values: CDR1 MNHEY, CDR2 SVGEGT.

This sequence joins TRBV7-2 and TRBJ1-2, with unresolved D. CDR3 length: 13 amino acids. Germline CDR1 SGHTA, CDR2 FQGNSA. Trimming stripped 4 bases from V and 4 bases from J, with 10 bases between. CDR3 region: CASSYTHPYGYTF. In DNA form, the CDR3 reads TGTGCCAGCAGCTATACCCACCCCTATGGCTACACCTTC.

The rearrangement uses TRBV29-1 and TRBJ1-1, with D hard to call. Germline V gives CDR1 SQVTM, CDR2 ANQGSEA. V was cut by 7 bases and J by 3 bases, with 9 bases left in between. The CDR3 extends over 11 amino acids. The CDR3 DNA is TGCAGCGGAGGGTTGGACACTGAAGCTTTCTTT. Its translation is CSGGLDTEAFF.

The chain joins TRBV28 to TRBJ2-3, with D tentatively TRBD2 (7 bases). Germline V gene lookup returns CDR1 MDHEN and CDR2 SYDVKM. Deletions cut 7 bases from V and 4 bases from J, with 12 bases between. This CDR3 is 13 amino acids long. This chain's CDR3 is CASKGGFADTQYF. CDR3 nucleotide sequence: TGTGCCAGCAAGGGGGGGTTCGCAGATACGCAGTATTTT. Supplemented by reference TRBV28 and TRBJ2-3, the full variable domain reads DVKVTQSSRYLVKRTGEKVFLECVQDMDHENMFWYRQDPGLGLRLIYFSYDVKMKEKGDIPEGYSVSREKKERFSLILESASTNQTSMYLCASKGGFADTQYFGPGTRLTVL.

V and J are TRBV11-1 and TRBJ1-2; D not certain. CDR3 length: 13 amino acids. CDR1 and CDR2 (germline): SGHAT, FQDESV (reference sequence). Trimming left V 5 bases short and J 0 bases short, with 7 bases between. In nucleotides, the CDR3 is TGTGCCAGCAGCCCTACAGCTAACTATGGCTACACCTTC. Protein sequence: CASSPTANYGYTF.

This clone was counted once. V usage is TRBV4-1 and J usage is TRBJ2-5; maybe TRBD2 (7 bases). Germline V CDR1 and CDR2: MGHRA, YSYEKL. Trimming shortened V by 2 bases and J by 0 bases, and 10 bases separated the two germline ends. The CDR3 is made up of 15 amino acids. CDR3 in DNA: TGCGCCAGCAGCCAAAGGGGGGGGAACCAAGAGACCCAGTACTTC. Its translation is CASSQRGGNQETQYF.

This chain connects TRBV5-6 to TRBJ1-2; perhaps TRBD1 as D (6 bases). Germline CDR1 and CDR2: SGHDT and YYEEEE. Trimming took off 0 bases at V and 4 bases at J, with 16 bases between the two ends. The CDR3 length is 16 residues. The CDR3 region is CASSLGGPSWSYGYTF. CDR3 in DNA: TGTGCCAGCAGCTTGGGGGGGCCCTCCTGGAGCTATGGCTACACCTTC. The full variable domain, with the rest looked up from reference TRBV5-6 and TRBJ1-2, is DAGVTQSPTHLIKTRGQQVTLRCSPKSGHDTVSWYQQALGQGPQFIFQYYEEEERQRGNFPDRFSGHQFPNYSSELNVNALLLGDSALYLCASSLGGPSWSYGYTFGSGTRLTVV.

This clone was detected once. V usage is TRBV28 and J usage is TRBJ2-7, with D maybe TRBD2 (6 bases). Germline V gene sequence: CDR1 MDHEN, CDR2 SYDVKM. V dropped 5 bases and J dropped 0 bases, with 11 bases sitting between them. CDR3 length: 14 amino acids. CDR3 residues: CASSPGTFSYEQYF. Written as DNA, the CDR3 is TGTGCCAGCAGTCCCGGGACTTTCTCCTACGAGCAGTACTTC.

The chain joins TRBV28 to TRBJ1-1; unclear D gene. V lost 10 bases, J lost 0 bases, and 9 bases lay in between. The CDR3 covers 12 residues. Germline V gene lookup returns CDR1 MDHEN and CDR2 SYDVKM. Here the CDR3 reads CATQVLNTEAFF. In nucleotides, the CDR3 is TGTGCCACTCAGGTGTTGAACACTGAAGCTTTCTTT.

The chain employs TRBV4-3 and TRBJ2-7, with a tentative D call TRBD1 (6 bases). This CDR3 has 16 amino acids. Germline CDR1 and CDR2: LGHNA and YSLEER. Trimming left V 0 bases short and J 0 bases short, with 12 bases between. The CDR3 nucleotides read TGCGCCAGCAGCCAAGATATGGGGGCGAGCTCCTACGAGCAGTACTTC. It translates to CASSQDMGASSYEQYF.

The rearrangement joins TRBV3-1 (or the pseudogene TRBV3-2) to TRBJ1-1; the match to TRBD1 covers 7 bases. The CDR3 spans 16 residues. The germline V gene has CDR1 LGHDT and CDR2 YNNKEL (reference sequence). Trimming cost V 1 base and J 4 bases; bases outside gene matches: 9. CDR3 amino acids: CASSQVGGGGSTEAFF. The DNA of the CDR3 is TGTGCCAGCAGCCAAGTAGGAGGGGGCGGGAGCACTGAAGCTTTCTTT.

The V call is TRBV29-1, the J call TRBJ1-2; possible D gene TRBD1, 6 bases. This CDR3 region has 14 residues. Germline CDR1 and CDR2: SQVTM and ANQGSEA. Trimming took off 4 bases at V and 1 base at J, with 13 bases between the two ends. The DNA of the CDR3 is TGCAGCGTTGCCGATGACAGGTATAACTATGGCTACACCTTC. This sequence encodes CSVADDRYNYGYTF.

The V and J genes are TRBV5-1 and TRBJ1-1; D unclear. CDR3 length equals 14 residues. Germline V gives CDR1 SGHRS, CDR2 YFSETQ. Trimming stripped 0 bases from V and 2 bases from J, with 8 bases between. For the CDR3, the DNA is TGCGCCAGCAGCTTGGGTTTAACCAACACTGAAGCTTTCTTT. Amino acid sequence: CASSLGLTNTEAFF.

This rearrangement joins TRBV13 to TRBJ2-5, with a weak D call TRBD2 (6 bases). CDR1 is PRHDT and CDR2 is FYEKMQ in the germline V gene (reference sequence). CDR3 length: 17 residues. Between the trimmed V and J ends, which lost 1 base and 3 bases, there was a span of 18 bases. In DNA form, the CDR3 reads TGTGCCAGCAGCTTAGCCTCGGGACTGATTGGGGAAGAGACCCAGTACTTC. This codes for CASSLASGLIGEETQYF.

This clone turned up a few times. The rearrangement links TRBV7-2 to TRBJ1-2, with 10 bases aligning to TRBD1. The length of the CDR3 is 14 residues. J lost 5 bases, V lost 8 bases, and 8 bases had no gene match. Germline CDR1 and CDR2: SGHTA and FQGNSA. The CDR3 DNA reads as TGTGCCAGCGGGTTAGGACAGGGGGTATATGGCTACACCTTC. It translates to CASGLGQGVYGYTF.

V and J are TRBV5-1 and TRBJ2-1; TRBD2 might be the D (6 bases). Trimming shortened V by 0 bases and J by 8 bases, and 9 bases separated the two germline ends. The CDR3 runs 13 residues. Germline loops: CDR1 SGHRS, CDR2 YFSETQ. CDR3 nucleotides: TGCGCCAGCAGCTTGGAGTGGGGGGATGAGCAGTTCTTC. Translating it yields CASSLEWGDEQFF.

The chain uses TRBV5-1 and TRBJ2-1; possibly TRBD1 for D (5 bases). The CDR3 runs 18 residues. The germline V gene has CDR1 SGHRS and CDR2 YFSETQ. The V gene lost 4 bases and the J gene lost 4 bases, with 24 bases spanning the gap. CDR3 DNA sequence: TGCGCCAGCAGCATTGTCGCCCAGGGTGTCAGTAAATACAATGAGCAGTTCTTC. It yields the protein CASSIVAQGVSKYNEQFF.

The chain links TRBV5-6 to TRBJ1-4; 9 nucleotides line up with TRBD1. V lost 4 bases and J lost 8; bases outside the gene matches: 12. Germline V lookup: CDR1 SGHDT, CDR2 YYEEEE. This CDR3 spans 16 amino acids. The CDR3 loop reads CASSETSGTGWEKLFF. CDR3 bases: TGTGCCAGCAGCGAGACTTCCGGGACAGGGTGGGAAAAACTGTTTTTT.

The chain recombines TRBV5-6 with TRBJ1-2, with D possibly TRBD1 on 5 matching bases. The germline V gene encodes CDR1 SGHDT and CDR2 YYEEEE. CDR3 size: 14 residues. V dropped 4 bases and J dropped 6 bases, with 16 bases sitting between them. The CDR3 sequence is CASSQIELGHGYTF. The DNA for the CDR3 is TGTGCCAGCAGCCAGATCGAGTTGGGGCATGGCTACACCTTC.

This clone was seen more than once but under ten times. This sequence joins TRBV3-1 (or the pseudogene TRBV3-2) and TRBJ1-5; D gene ambiguous. This CDR3 has 15 residues. Looked up from germline, CDR1 is LGHDT and CDR2 is YNNKEL (reference sequence). V gave up 0 bases and J gave up 4 bases, with 10 bases separating them. The CDR3 here is CASSQDRSMNQPQHF. CDR3 sequence (DNA): TGTGCCAGCAGCCAAGATCGTAGTATGAATCAGCCCCAGCATTTT.

CDR3 amino acids: CATLLQNEQFF. DNA of the CDR3: TGTGCCACCTTACTCCAGAATGAGCAGTTCTTC. The chain employs TRBV10-3 and TRBJ2-1; D call uncertain. CDR1 and CDR2 from the germline V gene are ENHRY and SYGVKD. The CDR3 covers 11 residues. The V end was cut by 10 bases, the J end by 7 bases, with 11 bases between.